The 27 T cell receptor beta chains given below trace back to one sample, sequenced in a study of T cell changes during pregnancy in multiple sclerosis. Some clones are missing from TCRdb's copy, which holds only in-frame ones; the method was immunoSEQ multiplex PCR. The data show 85,000 to 100,000 clones, 93% seen once. The sample here was peripheral blood, taken after pregnancy. These receptors came from a female donor with multiple sclerosis, enrolled in a pregnancy study.

The V and J genes are TRBV2 and TRBJ2-6, with 7 bases lining up with TRBD1. V shed 7 bases and J 0 bases; nucleotides not matched to a gene: 9. Germline-derived CDR1 and CDR2 are SNHLY and FYNNEI. This CDR3 has 17 residues. CDR3 region: CASNPGTDRSGANVLTF. CDR3 nucleotide sequence: TGTGCCAGCAATCCCGGGACAGATCGCTCTGGGGCCAACGTCCTGACTTTC.

V and J are TRBV29-1 and TRBJ2-7; unclear D gene. Germline V gene data show CDR1 as SQVTM and CDR2 as ANQGSEA. V gave up 7 bases and J gave up 6 bases, with 16 bases separating them. This CDR3 region has 12 residues. CDR3 coding DNA: TGCAGCGCCACCGCTGAGAGAGGCGAGCAGTACTTC. Translating it yields CSATAERGEQYF.

The chain links TRBV10-3 to TRBJ2-3; TRBD2 agrees at 7 bases. The CDR3 runs to 15 residues. Per the germline V gene, CDR1 is ENHRY and CDR2 is SYGVKD. The trim removed 2 bases at V and 0 bases at J, leaving 2 bases unmatched. In DNA, the CDR3 is TGTGCCATCAGTGAGGGACTAGAAAGCACAGATACGCAGTATTTT. The encoded protein is CAISEGLESTDTQYF.

J is TRBJ1-2 and V is TRBV14, with TRBD1 identical over 7 bases. This CDR3 spans 16 amino acids. Germline-derived CDR1 and CDR2 are SGHDN and FVKESK. After removal of 5 bases from V and 2 bases from J, the junction contained 11 bases not matched to a gene. Written as DNA, the CDR3 is TGTGCCAGCAGCAACACAGGGGATCGAAAGAACTATGGCTACACCTTC. This sequence encodes CASSNTGDRKNYGYTF. The full variable domain, in which reference TRBV14 and TRBJ1-2 provide the parts outside the CDR3, is EAGVTQFPSHSVIEKGQTVTLRCDPISGHDNLYWYRRVMGKEIKFLLHFVKESKQDESGMPNNRFLAERTGGTYSTLKVQPAELEDSGVYFCASSNTGDRKNYGYTFGSGTRLTVV.

The CDR3 reads CASARPTKGQGSGEQFF. CDR3 DNA sequence: TGCGCCAGCGCTAGGCCTACTAAGGGACAGGGTTCTGGTGAGCAGTTCTTC. The rearrangement joins TRBV5-1 to TRBJ2-1, with TRBD1 identical over 9 bases. This CDR3 has 17 residues. V shed 7 bases, J shed 9 bases, and the junction held 20 bases outside the gene matches. Germline V gene sequence: CDR1 SGHRS, CDR2 YFSETQ.

The rearrangement uses TRBV5-8 and TRBJ1-5; 8 bases match TRBD1. CDR1 is SGHTS, CDR2 YDEGEE, per germline. The V segment lost 4 bases and the J segment 8 bases; nucleotides outside the gene matches: 8. There are 14 residues in the CDR3. Written as DNA, the CDR3 is TGTGCCAGCAGCACTGGACAGGGTCCAAAGCCCCAGCATTTT. Translating it yields CASSTGQGPKPQHF.

V and J are TRBV2 and TRBJ2-7; D is possibly TRBD2 (6 bases). The length of the CDR3 is 14 residues. CDR1 is SNHLY, CDR2 FYNNEI, per germline. V was trimmed by 4 bases and J by 0 bases, leaving 10 bases between them. CDR3 loop: CASSGGTYSYEQYF. In nucleotides, the CDR3 is TGTGCCAGCAGTGGAGGGACTTACTCCTACGAGCAGTACTTC.

The V gene is TRBV19, the J gene TRBJ2-7; D gene ambiguous. The V end was cut by 3 bases, the J end by 2 bases, with 17 bases between. Per germline, CDR1 LNHDA and CDR2 SQIVND (reference sequence). The CDR3 is made up of 16 amino acids. CDR3 residues: CASSIAEQPTPYEQYF. Written as DNA, the CDR3 is TGTGCCAGTAGTATCGCTGAACAGCCTACCCCCTACGAGCAGTACTTC.

V gene TRBV11-1 combines with J gene TRBJ2-3; 14 nucleotides match TRBD2. The germline V gene has CDR1 SGHAT and CDR2 FQDESV (reference sequence). The CDR3 sequence is 17 residues long. V lost 3 bases, J lost 2 bases, and 4 bases stayed unmatched. The CDR3 DNA reads TGTGCCAGCAGCTTTAGGACTAGCGGGAGGAACACAGATACGCAGTATTTT. Its protein product is CASSFRTSGRNTDTQYF.

The chain uses TRBV6-1 and TRBJ1-1; TRBD1 agrees at 7 bases. V lost 6 bases to trimming and J lost 10 bases; unmatched junction nucleotides: 5. Germline V lookup: CDR1 MNHNS, CDR2 SASEGT. The CDR3 is made up of 11 amino acids. DNA of the CDR3: TGTGCCAGCAGCTGGGACAGTTTAGCTTTCTTT. The encoded protein is CASSWDSLAFF.

This chain connects TRBV28 to TRBJ2-7, with D possibly TRBD1 on 5 matching bases. The CDR3 has 15 residues. With 6 bases removed from V and 0 bases from J, the gap between germline ends came to 15 bases. Germline V CDR1 and CDR2: MDHEN, SYDVKM. CDR3 amino acids: CASRGLKPSSYEQYF. As DNA, the CDR3 is TGTGCCAGCAGGGGGCTAAAGCCAAGCTCCTACGAGCAGTACTTC.

The gene calls are TRBV28 and TRBJ1-5; 7 nucleotides line up with TRBD1. V shed 6 bases, J shed 0 bases, and the junction held 11 bases outside the gene matches. CDR3 size: 17 residues. Germline CDR1 is MDHEN and CDR2 is SYDVKM. The CDR3 coding sequence is TGTGCCAGCAGACCGCAACGGGACAGCACTAGCAATCAGCCCCAGCATTTT. It translates to CASRPQRDSTSNQPQHF.

DNA of the CDR3: TGTGCCAGCAGTTACCCGGGACAGGCAGAGGGGCAGTACTTC. The encoded protein is CASSYPGQAEGQYF. This rearrangement joins TRBV6-6 to TRBJ2-7; TRBD1 matches at 8 bases. The V and J ends lost 2 bases and 9 bases, in that order; junction bases with no gene match: 9. CDR3 size: 14 residues. Germline V gene lookup returns CDR1 MNHNY and CDR2 SVGAGI (reference sequence).

The chain employs TRBV5-1 and TRBJ2-3; TRBD1 aligns across 8 bases. Germline CDR1 and CDR2: SGHRS and YFSETQ. Germline trimming cut 4 bases from V and 6 bases from J; bases unmatched to any gene: 10. There are 15 residues in the CDR3. The CDR3 is CASSPFGTGADTQYF. The CDR3 DNA is TGCGCCAGCAGCCCATTTGGGACAGGCGCCGATACGCAGTATTTT.

This clone showed up just once. This chain's CDR3 is CASSIEEGGEQYF. The CDR3, as DNA: TGTGCCAGTAGTATAGAGGAAGGAGGCGAGCAGTACTTC. The rearrangement joins TRBV19 to TRBJ2-7; D is perhaps TRBD2 (5 bases). V was shortened by 0 bases and J by 6 bases, with 9 bases between the two germline ends. The length of the CDR3 is 13 residues. Germline V CDR1 and CDR2: LNHDA, SQIVND (reference sequence).

V and J are TRBV7-8 and TRBJ2-1; no definite D call. V was trimmed by 2 bases and J by 5 bases, leaving 7 bases between them. This CDR3 has 13 amino acids. Germline CDR1 reads SGHVS; CDR2 reads FQNEAQ. CDR3 coding DNA: TGTGCCAGCAGCTTAACTTCACACAATGAGCAGTTCTTC. Its translation: CASSLTSHNEQFF.

The rearrangement uses TRBV7-6 and TRBJ2-2, with 10 bases fitting TRBD2. Trimming cost V 3 bases and J 5 bases; bases outside gene matches: 6. Germline V CDR1 and CDR2: SGHVS, FNYEAQ. This CDR3 has 16 amino acids. The CDR3 sequence is CASSFLAGVPTGELFF. The CDR3 nucleotides read TGTGCCAGCAGCTTCCTAGCGGGAGTCCCGACCGGGGAGCTGTTTTTT.

The CDR3 region has the DNA TGTGCCAGTAGCACTGACCGGACTTCCTCCTACGAGCAGTACTTC. Protein sequence: CASSTDRTSSYEQYF. The chain combines TRBV19 with TRBJ2-7; TRBD2 might be the D (5 bases). Germline V gene data show CDR1 as LNHDA and CDR2 as SQIVND (reference sequence). This CDR3 is 15 amino acids long. The V end lost 6 bases, the J end lost 0 bases, and 15 bases lay between the germline ends.

The genes are TRBV5-4 and TRBJ2-3; 10 bases line up with TRBD2. With 1 base clipped from V and 5 bases from J, the junction kept 7 bases outside the gene matches. Germline CDR1 is SGHNT and CDR2 is YYREEE (reference sequence). The CDR3 has 16 amino acids. For the CDR3, the DNA is TGTGCCAGCAGCTTGTTATCTAGCGGGAGAGGAGATACGCAGTATTTT. As protein: CASSLLSSGRGDTQYF.

This chain connects TRBV4-1 to TRBJ1-1; D call uncertain. This CDR3 is 15 amino acids long. Per germline, CDR1 MGHRA and CDR2 YSYEKL. Trimming stripped 0 bases from V and 4 bases from J, with 12 bases between. The chain's CDR3 is CASSQDDSRGTEAFF. DNA for the CDR3: TGCGCCAGCAGCCAAGATGATAGTCGGGGCACTGAAGCTTTCTTT.

V gene TRBV5-4 combines with J gene TRBJ2-5; 7 bases are shared with TRBD1. The CDR3 totals 13 residues. The V gene's germline CDR1 is SGHNT and CDR2 YYREEE (reference sequence). Trimming removed 4 bases from V and 6 bases from J; junction bases left unmatched: 6. CDR3 sequence (DNA): TGTGCCAGCAGCCAACCGGGACAGCAGACCCAGTACTTC. Protein product: CASSQPGQQTQYF.

This chain joins TRBV15 and TRBJ2-4; 8 positions agree with TRBD2. CDR1 is LNHNV, CDR2 YYDKDF, per germline (reference sequence). The CDR3 runs 18 residues. The junction had 7 bases not matched to a gene; V was cut back by 0 bases and J by 0 bases. The DNA for the CDR3 is TGTGCCACCAGCAGAGATCGGGGGACTAGGGTAGCCAAAAACATTCAGTACTTC. This codes for CATSRDRGTRVAKNIQYF.

This rearrangement joins TRBV6-1 to TRBJ2-7, with a weak D call TRBD2 (5 bases). The germline V and J ends were trimmed by 9 bases and 2 bases, with 14 bases remaining between them. The CDR3 totals 13 residues. The germline CDR1 and CDR2 sequences are MNHNS and SASEGT. CDR3 loop: CASETSVTYEQYF. As DNA, the CDR3 is TGTGCCAGTGAAACTAGTGTAACCTACGAGCAGTACTTC.

This sequence joins TRBV6-4 and TRBJ2-3; D perhaps matches TRBD2 (5 bases). Trimming cost V 8 bases and J 2 bases, with 14 bases left between them. The CDR3 covers 14 residues. CDR1 and CDR2 (germline): MRHNA, SNTAGT. The chain's CDR3 is CASSERTFTDTQYF. The CDR3 region has the DNA TGTGCCAGCTCAGAGCGGACCTTCACAGATACGCAGTATTTT.

This clone showed up just once. The V call is TRBV7-9, the J call TRBJ1-4; D unclear. Germline CDR1 and CDR2: SEHNR and FQNEAQ (reference sequence). The CDR3 consists of 15 residues. The ends were cut back, 1 base at V and 4 bases at J, with 10 bases in the middle. The DNA for the CDR3 is TGTGCCAGCAGCTTAGGCCACGGTGATAATGAAAAACTGTTTTTT. Protein product: CASSLGHGDNEKLFF.

The rearrangement uses TRBV13 and TRBJ2-7; 9 nucleotides match TRBD2. Germline loops: CDR1 PRHDT, CDR2 FYEKMQ (reference sequence). The CDR3 has 17 residues. V shed 0 bases, J shed 2 bases, and the junction held 8 bases outside the gene matches. The CDR3: CASSLGTSGRTPYEQYF. As DNA, the CDR3 is TGTGCCAGCAGCTTAGGGACTAGCGGAAGGACGCCCTACGAGCAGTACTTC.

The rearrangement uses TRBV19 and TRBJ2-1; 7 bases are shared with TRBD1. Losses at the gene ends were 9 bases for V and 3 bases for J; bases not matched to a gene: 11. This CDR3 region has 15 residues. CDR1 and CDR2 from the germline V gene are LNHDA and SQIVND (reference sequence). CDR3 sequence (DNA): TGTGCCAGCCAAAGTCCGGGACAGTTCTACAATGAGCAGTTCTTC. It encodes CASQSPGQFYNEQFF.